This paragraph covers one TCR beta chain sequence. During active infection, Seattle patients enrolled and were then monitored through disease. This specimen comes from a study of blood T cell repertoires in COVID-19. The germline V gene has CDR1 MNHEY and CDR2 SVGAGI. There are 16 residues in the CDR3. The junction had 11 bases not matched to a gene; V was cut back by 0 bases and J by 7 bases. Source study methods: Estimation of nucleated cell counts was performed using reference gene primer amplification. Sequencing used immunoSEQ multiplex PCR; TCRdb keeps in-frame clones, though not all of them. D and trimming were read from the DNA, whereas the V and J calls and clone size are those reported in that table. The repertoire holds about 170,000 clones, with 70% to 90% as singletons.

This TCR was sampled from a woman aged 80 or over with COVID-19, enrolled during active disease. The genes are TRBV6-5 and TRBJ1-1; 7 bases match TRBD1. The specimen was peripheral blood. The CDR3 DNA reads TGTGCCAGCAGTTACTCCCCCGGGGACAGCCTTCGTGAAGCTTTCTTT. Translation gives CASSYSPGDSLREAFF.